The 30 T cell receptor beta chains given below trace back to one sample, sequenced in a study of T cells in Graves' hyperthyroidism and ophthalmopathy. Amplification of TCR beta CDR3 regions used RNA as the template. HTBI primers were the set used in a first-round RT-PCR of the TCR CDR3. TCRdb independently ran MiXCR on the multiplex PCR reads; one entry per CDR3 protein. The sample lists under 350,000 distinct CDR3 sequences; about 21% were seen once. Sequences were obtained from blood. The origin of the receptors is a woman between 50 and 59 years old with Graves' hyperthyroidism.

This clonotype was observed at least ten times. The chain combines TRBV29-1 with TRBJ1-1; D ambiguous. Trimming cost V 2 bases and J 4 bases, with 11 bases left between them. Germline V gene data show CDR1 as SQVTM and CDR2 as ANQGSEA. There are 13 residues in the CDR3. The DNA for the CDR3 is TGCAGCGTTGAAAAGGGTTGGGGCACTGAAGCTTTCTTT. Its translation: CSVEKGWGTEAFF.

This clonotype was counted at least ten times. V usage is TRBV20-1 and J usage is TRBJ2-3, with D unresolved. The CDR3 has 14 amino acids. V lost 5 bases to trimming and J lost 4 bases, with 16 bases between them. CDR1 DFQATT and CDR2 SNEGSKA come from the germline V gene (reference sequence). CDR3: CSAYSFRDADTQYF. CDR3 coding DNA: TGCAGTGCTTACTCATTTAGAGATGCAGATACGCAGTATTTT.

This clonotype was seen many times. The J gene is TRBJ1-6, the V gene TRBV7-8, with TRBD1 as a possible D gene (5 bases). V gave up 2 bases and J gave up 10 bases, with 12 bases separating them. This CDR3 is built from 14 residues. The germline CDR1 and CDR2 sequences are SGHVS and FQNEAQ. Here the CDR3 DNA reads TGTGCCAGCAGCTTAAAGAGAGGGACCTCACCCCTCCACTTT. Translation gives CASSLKRGTSPLHF.

This clonotype was seen ten or more times. The chain is built from TRBV5-1 and TRBJ2-3; D is perhaps TRBD1 (5 bases). The CDR3 runs 15 residues. V lost 1 base, J lost 6 bases, and 15 bases lay in between. CDR1 and CDR2 (germline): SGHRS, YFSETQ. The CDR3 protein is CASSLRGDSYDTQYF. CDR3 DNA: TGCGCCAGCAGCTTGAGGGGTGACAGCTACGATACGCAGTATTTT.

The chain combines TRBV30 with TRBJ2-7; D ambiguous. Deletions cut 5 bases from V and 4 bases from J, with 12 bases between. CDR1 is GTSNPN and CDR2 is SVGIG in the germline V gene (reference sequence). The CDR3 is 12 amino acids. CDR3 DNA sequence: TGTGCCTGGGGGCTAGTTATGTACGAGCAGTACTTC. Protein: CAWGLVMYEQYF.

This clonotype was found a few times. V is TRBV12-3 or TRBV12-4 and J is TRBJ2-2; tentatively, D is TRBD1 or TRBD2 (5 bases each). The V and J ends lost 7 bases and 6 bases respectively, with 21 bases between them. The CDR3 contains 16 residues. The CDR3 nucleotides read TGTGCCAGCACTAAGACCTCCGGGGCCCTCCCCGGGGAGCTGTTTTTT. Translating it yields CASTKTSGALPGELFF.

This clonotype was seen a few times. The chain is built from TRBV7-9 and TRBJ2-2; D is unclear. Trimming cost V 4 bases and J 6 bases, with 12 bases left between them. This CDR3 spans 14 amino acids. Germline V CDR1 and CDR2: SEHNR, FQNEAQ (reference sequence). CDR3 amino acids: CASSSQFGPGELFF. The CDR3 nucleotides are TGTGCCAGCAGCTCCCAGTTTGGTCCCGGGGAGCTGTTTTTT. The whole variable domain, remainder taken from reference TRBV7-9 and TRBJ2-2, is DTGVSQNPRHKITKRGQNVTFRCDPISEHNRLYWYRQTLGQGPEFLTYFQNEAQLEKSRLLSDRFSAERPKGSFSTLEIQRTEQGDSAMYLCASSSQFGPGELFFGEGSRLTVL.

The V call is TRBV7-9, the J call TRBJ2-3, with 11 bases fitting TRBD2. From germline, CDR1 is SEHNR and CDR2 FQNEAQ (reference sequence). Unmatched junction bases numbered 13, after V lost 5 bases and J lost 9 bases. CDR3 length equals 16 residues. In DNA form, the CDR3 reads TGTGCCAGCAGCCCACTACTAGCGGGGGCCCGGGGGACGCAGTATTTT. It yields the protein CASSPLLAGARGTQYF.

Here the CDR3 DNA reads TGTGCCAGTAGGCATTCCACCGGGCTGGCCGGGGCCAACGTCCTGACTTTC. Translation gives CASRHSTGLAGANVLTF. The rearrangement joins TRBV19 to TRBJ2-6; D uncertain. This CDR3 is 17 amino acids long. Germline V gives CDR1 LNHDA, CDR2 SQIVND (reference sequence). The V end lost 6 bases, the J end lost 4 bases, and 19 bases lay between the germline ends.

This clonotype was recorded many times. The chain uses TRBV5-1 and TRBJ2-5; the D call may be TRBD1 or TRBD2 (5 bases each). Germline V gives CDR1 SGHRS, CDR2 YFSETQ. The V gene lost 2 bases and the J gene lost 1 base, with 9 bases spanning the gap. This CDR3 has 14 amino acids. The CDR3 loop reads CASSFRGFQETQYF. The CDR3 DNA follows: TGCGCCAGCAGCTTTCGGGGCTTCCAAGAGACCCAGTACTTC. The full variable domain, with the rest looked up from reference TRBV5-1 and TRBJ2-5, is KAGVTQTPRYLIKTRGQQVTLSCSPISGHRSVSWYQQTPGQGLQFLFEYFSETQRNKGNFPGRFSGRQFSNSRSEMNVSTLELGDSALYLCASSFRGFQETQYFGPGTRLLVL.

This clonotype was seen at least ten times. The V and J genes are TRBV20-1 and TRBJ1-6, with 8 nucleotides matching TRBD1. CDR3 length equals 15 residues. V lost 2 bases to trimming and J lost 7 bases; unmatched junction nucleotides: 7. The germline V gene has CDR1 DFQATT and CDR2 SNEGSKA (reference sequence). The CDR3 nucleotides read TGCAGTGCTAGATTAAGACAGGGGAAAAATTCACCCCTCCACTTT. Amino acid sequence: CSARLRQGKNSPLHF.

This clonotype has only a few counts. The chain carries TRBV11-1 and TRBJ2-2, with D tentatively TRBD2 (6 bases). Trimming took off 4 bases at V and 4 bases at J, with 16 bases between the two ends. The CDR3 extends over 16 amino acids. CDR1 is SGHAT and CDR2 is FQDESV in the germline V gene (reference sequence). Here the CDR3 DNA reads TGTGCCAGCAGCTCCCGAACTCGGGGGAGCACCGGGGAGCTGTTTTTT. Translating it yields CASSSRTRGSTGELFF.

In its sample, this clonotype was seen a few times. This chain uses TRBV5-6 with TRBJ2-3, with D possibly TRBD2 on 7 matching bases. The V gene's germline CDR1 is SGHDT and CDR2 YYEEEE. V gave up 2 bases and J gave up 2 bases, with 12 bases separating them. CDR3 length equals 15 residues. CDR3 bases: TGTGCCAGCAGCTTAAGAGGGGGGGTCACAGATACGCAGTATTTT. It encodes CASSLRGGVTDTQYF.

V and J are TRBV9 and TRBJ2-2, with 7 bases identical to TRBD2. Germline CDR1 is SGDLS and CDR2 is YYNGEE. The CDR3 has 17 residues. J lost 4 bases, V lost 4 bases, and 13 bases had no gene match. CDR3 nucleotide sequence: TGTGCCAGCAGCCTGAACTCCGGGACTATGGGCACCGGGGAGCTGTTTTTT. It yields the protein CASSLNSGTMGTGELFF.

The chain is built from TRBV6-2 or TRBV6-3 and TRBJ2-5; 7 bases agree with TRBD1. J lost 3 bases, V lost 6 bases, and 4 bases had no gene match. CDR3 length: 13 amino acids. Germline V CDR1 and CDR2: MNHEY, SVGEGT. This CDR3 is CASRDRVEETQYF. In DNA form, the CDR3 reads TGTGCCAGCAGAGACAGGGTAGAAGAGACCCAGTACTTC.

This clonotype has ten or more counts. The chain employs TRBV2 and TRBJ2-2, with 13 bases matching TRBD2. CDR3 length equals 17 residues. Germline values: CDR1 SNHLY, CDR2 FYNNEI. Trimming at V came to 6 bases and at J to 5 bases, leaving 9 bases not matched to a gene. The CDR3 DNA is TGTGCCAGCAGAGATAAACGACTAGCGGGAGGAACCGGGGAGCTGTTTTTT. Its translation: CASRDKRLAGGTGELFF. Full variable domain (outside the CDR3, taken from reference TRBV2 and TRBJ2-2): EPEVTQTPSHQVTQMGQEVILRCVPISNHLYFYWYRQILGQKVEFLVSFYNNEISEKSEIFDDQFSVERPDGSNFTLKIRSTKLEDSAMYFCASRDKRLAGGTGELFFGEGSRLTVL.

This rearrangement joins TRBV6-9 to TRBJ1-5, with D unclear. Between the trimmed V and J ends, which lost 2 bases and 3 bases, there was a span of 5 bases. Per the germline V gene, CDR1 is MNHGY and CDR2 is SVAAGI. The CDR3 loop spans 13 amino acids. The CDR3 loop is CASSYPDNQPQHF. DNA of the CDR3: TGTGCCAGCAGTTATCCCGACAATCAGCCCCAGCATTTT.

The genes are TRBV30 and TRBJ1-2, with D tentatively TRBD1 (5 bases). This CDR3 has 12 residues. Germline CDR1 reads GTSNPN; CDR2 reads SVGIG (reference sequence). The germline V and J ends were trimmed by 5 bases and 2 bases, with 9 bases remaining between them. CDR3 sequence reads: CAWEGTNYGYTF. The CDR3 DNA is TGTGCCTGGGAGGGGACGAACTATGGCTACACCTTC.

This clonotype has at least ten counts. CDR3 in DNA: TGTGCCAGCAGCGTGGGACGGTTGAAAGAGACCCAGTACTTC. Translated, it gives CASSVGRLKETQYF. The V call is TRBV28, the J call TRBJ2-5; TRBD1 or TRBD2 may be the D gene (5 bases each). This CDR3 has 14 amino acids. Germline CDR1 and CDR2: MDHEN and SYDVKM. Trimming stripped 6 bases from V and 3 bases from J, with 14 bases between.

Many counts were recorded for this clonotype. This rearrangement joins TRBV7-2 to TRBJ2-6; 8 bases line up with TRBD1. The ends lost 6 bases at V and 2 bases at J; junction bases unmatched: 3. The CDR3 is made up of 15 amino acids. CDR1 is SGHTA and CDR2 is FQGNSA in the germline V gene. CDR3 bases: TGTGCCAGCAGTCTACAGGGGGCTGGGGCCAACGTCCTGACTTTC. Protein product: CASSLQGAGANVLTF.

This clonotype was seen at least ten times. The chain carries TRBV6-2 or TRBV6-3 and TRBJ1-2, with TRBD1 matching over 11 bases. Germline CDR1 reads MNHEY; CDR2 reads SVGEGT. V was pared by 6 bases and J by 4 bases, with 7 bases of the junction left unmatched. This CDR3 is built from 15 residues. CDR3 in amino acids: CASRPGTGGRYGYTF. In DNA, the CDR3 is TGTGCCAGCAGACCTGGGACAGGGGGTCGCTATGGCTACACCTTC.

This clonotype has a count of ten or more. The chain uses TRBV6-1 and TRBJ1-5, with a weak D call TRBD1 (6 bases). Germline loops: CDR1 MNHNS, CDR2 SASEGT. Trimming took 2 bases from V and 7 from J, leaving 9 bases between them. CDR3 length: 13 amino acids. CDR3: CASSERGRQPQHF. CDR3 nucleotides: TGTGCCAGCAGTGAACGGGGGCGCCAGCCCCAGCATTTT.

The table lists this clonotype with a count of one. The chain couples TRBV28 to TRBJ2-7; possibly TRBD2 for D (5 bases). Trimming left V 9 bases short and J 2 bases short, with 17 bases between. The CDR3 is made up of 14 amino acids. Germline V gene lookup returns CDR1 MDHEN and CDR2 SYDVKM. Written as DNA, the CDR3 is TGTGCCAGTAGTATCAGCGGACCGGCCTACGAGCAGTACTTC. Encoded protein: CASSISGPAYEQYF.

This clonotype appeared many times. V and J are TRBV30 and TRBJ1-5; D is unresolved. Trimming removed 6 bases at V and 5 bases at J, with 14 bases between. The germline gives CDR1 GTSNPN, CDR2 SVGIG (reference sequence). This CDR3 region has 13 residues. CDR3 loop: CACNQEEDQPQHF. CDR3 coding DNA: TGTGCCTGTAATCAGGAGGAGGATCAGCCCCAGCATTTT.

This clonotype was counted ten times or more. This chain connects TRBV18 to TRBJ1-6, with 11 positions matching TRBD1. Germline CDR1 reads KGHSH; CDR2 reads LQKENI. The V segment lost 3 bases and the J segment 9 bases; nucleotides outside the gene matches: 4. The CDR3 totals 15 residues. CDR3 DNA sequence: TGTGCCAGCTCACCCCGGACAGGGGGCGGTTCACCCCTCCACTTT. As protein: CASSPRTGGGSPLHF. Full variable domain (remainder filled in from reference TRBV18 and TRBJ1-6): NAGVMQNPRHLVRRRGQEARLRCSPMKGHSHVYWYRQLPEEGLKFMVYLQKENIIDESGMPKERFSAEFPKEGPSILRIQQVVRGDSAAYFCASSPRTGGGSPLHFGNGTRLTVT.

There are many counts of this clonotype. CDR3 in amino acids: CASSWKGQGFPTGELFF. The CDR3 region has the DNA TGTGCCAGCAGCTGGAAAGGGCAGGGTTTCCCCACCGGGGAGCTGTTTTTT. This chain joins TRBV5-8 and TRBJ2-2, with a weak D call TRBD1 (5 bases). Germline V gene data show CDR1 as SGHTS and CDR2 as YDEGEE. V was pared by 3 bases and J by 4 bases, with 19 bases between. This CDR3 comprises 17 residues.

This clonotype was picked up a small number of times. The rearrangement uses TRBV6-9 and TRBJ2-7; 8 nucleotides align to TRBD1. After removal of 7 bases from V and 3 bases from J, the junction contained 5 bases not matched to a gene. The CDR3 runs 13 residues. Germline loops: CDR1 MNHGY, CDR2 SVAAGI. The CDR3 DNA sequence: TGTGCCAGCATTATGGACAGGGTCTACGAGCAGTACTTC. Amino acid sequence: CASIMDRVYEQYF.

Worth noting for this clonotype: A clone one base away is much larger, so this may be a read error. This chain joins TRBV12-3 or TRBV12-4 and TRBJ2-3, with D perhaps TRBD1 (6 bases). This CDR3 has 14 residues. The CDR3 region has the DNA TGTGCCGGCAGTCCCGATGGACAGACAGATACGCAGTATTTT. It encodes CAGSPDGQTDTQYF.

There are many counts of this clonotype. The V and J genes are TRBV9 and TRBJ1-1; the match to TRBD1 covers 7 bases. The CDR3 totals 14 residues. V shed 4 bases, J shed 8 bases, and the junction held 11 bases outside the gene matches. In germline, CDR1 is SGDLS, CDR2 YYNGEE. The DNA of the CDR3 is TGTGCCAGCAGCAACGGGACAGCGGCCTTCGAAGCTTTCTTT. It yields the protein CASSNGTAAFEAFF. Full variable domain (outside the CDR3, taken from reference TRBV9 and TRBJ1-1): DSGVTQTPKHLITATGQRVTLRCSPRSGDLSVYWYQQSLDQGLQFLIQYYNGEERAKGNILERFSAQQFPDLHSELNLSSLELGDSALYFCASSNGTAAFEAFFGQGTRLTVV.

There are many counts of this clonotype. The chain has TRBV5-1 and TRBJ2-7, with D maybe TRBD1 (6 bases). The CDR3 has 14 residues. V lost 1 base, J lost 2 bases, and 10 bases lay in between. Germline values: CDR1 SGHRS, CDR2 YFSETQ. The CDR3 DNA reads TGCGCCAGCAGCTTGCAGACAGGCACCTACGAGCAGTACTTC. This gives the protein CASSLQTGTYEQYF. Based on the CDR3 plus reference TRBV5-1 and TRBJ2-7, the full variable domain is KAGVTQTPRYLIKTRGQQVTLSCSPISGHRSVSWYQQTPGQGLQFLFEYFSETQRNKGNFPGRFSGRQFSNSRSEMNVSTLELGDSALYLCASSLQTGTYEQYFGPGTRLTVT.